This TCR beta chain is drawn from a study of T cells in Graves' hyperthyroidism and ophthalmopathy. Trimming removed 2 bases at V and 4 bases at J, with 6 bases between. This CDR3 is 11 amino acids long. Germline V lookup: CDR1 GTSNPN, CDR2 SVGIG (reference sequence). Amplified TCR beta CDR3 regions came from RNA transcripts. Using the HTBI primer set, a first-round RT-PCR was run on the TCR CDR3. From the multiplex PCR reads, TCRdb called clonotypes with MiXCR, one entry per CDR3 protein. The sample carries hundreds of thousands of distinct CDR3 sequences, roughly 14% recorded once. Patients aged 18 to 65 had newly diagnosed hyperthyroidism of under 2 months' duration. Clinical symptoms, serum thyroxine, TRAb, thyroid ultrasound and orbital computed tomography informed diagnoses.

Specimen: blood. This sequence originates from a woman aged 25 to 39 with Graves' hyperthyroidism that later progressed to Graves' ophthalmopathy. J is TRBJ2-7 and V is TRBV30; no definite D call. CDR3 coding DNA: TGTGCCTGGAGTCCGCGGTACGAGCAGTACTTC. Amino acid sequence: CAWSPRYEQYF.